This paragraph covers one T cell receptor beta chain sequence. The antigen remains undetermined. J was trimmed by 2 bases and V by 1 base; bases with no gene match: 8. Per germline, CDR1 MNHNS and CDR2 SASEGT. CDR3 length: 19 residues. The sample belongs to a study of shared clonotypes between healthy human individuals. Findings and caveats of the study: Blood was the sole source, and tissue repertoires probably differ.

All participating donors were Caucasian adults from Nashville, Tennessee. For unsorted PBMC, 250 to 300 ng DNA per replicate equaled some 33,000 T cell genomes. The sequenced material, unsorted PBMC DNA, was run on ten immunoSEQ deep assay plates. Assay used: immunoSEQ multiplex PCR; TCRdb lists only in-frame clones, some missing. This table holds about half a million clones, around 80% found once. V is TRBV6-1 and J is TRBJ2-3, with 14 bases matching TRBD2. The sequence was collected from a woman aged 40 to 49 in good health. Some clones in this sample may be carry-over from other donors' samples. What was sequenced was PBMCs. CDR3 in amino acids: CASSEEGLAGAIFTDTQYF. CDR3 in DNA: TGTGCCAGCAGTGAAGAGGGACTAGCGGGAGCGATCTTCACAGATACGCAGTATTTT.